The 29 T cell receptor beta chains reported below all come from one sample, sequenced in a study of response to subunit inactivated influenza vaccine. MiXCR was run by TCRdb on the RT-PCR reads, yielding one entry per CDR3 protein. Of 150,000 to 200,000 distinct CDR3 sequences listed, around 9% are singletons. Sequenced material: non-naive T cells sorted from PBMCs, taken on the day of vaccination. The source of these receptors is a man in his fifties who received an inactivated influenza vaccine.

This clonotype has more than one count but fewer than ten. This chain uses TRBV6-1 with TRBJ2-1; D remains ambiguous. Trimming left V 3 bases short and J 0 bases short, with 21 bases between. The CDR3 runs to 19 residues. The germline gives CDR1 MNHNS, CDR2 SASEGT. CDR3 nucleotides: TGTGCCAGCAGTGATAACCGGCTACCGGAGACTGGCTCCTACAATGAGCAGTTCTTC. It yields the protein CASSDNRLPETGSYNEQFF.

This clonotype showed up many times. CDR3 amino acids: CSASGFVGTGELFF. The DNA for the CDR3 is TGCAGTGCTAGTGGGTTTGTGGGCACCGGGGAGCTGTTTTTT. The rearrangement uses TRBV20-1 and TRBJ2-2; the D is unclear. The germline gives CDR1 DFQATT, CDR2 SNEGSKA (reference sequence). V was shortened by 3 bases and J by 4 bases, with 12 bases between the two germline ends. The CDR3 consists of 14 residues.

The CDR3 spells CASSLRGLQADTQYF. As DNA, the CDR3 is TGTGCCAGCAGCTTAAGGGGTCTCCAGGCAGATACGCAGTATTTT. V usage is TRBV7-2 and J usage is TRBJ2-3; TRBD1 is a possible D gene (5 bases). V was cut by 2 bases and J by 4 bases, with 13 bases left in between. From germline, CDR1 is SGHTA and CDR2 FQGNSA. The CDR3 is 15 amino acids. The whole variable domain, remainder taken from reference TRBV7-2 and TRBJ2-3, is GAGVSQSPSNKVTEKGKDVELRCDPISGHTALYWYRQSLGQGLEFLIYFQGNSAPDKSGLPSDRFSAERTGGSVSTLTIQRTQQEDSAVYLCASSLRGLQADTQYFGPGTRLTVL.

The chain employs TRBV6-2 or TRBV6-3 and TRBJ2-2, with D possibly matching TRBD1 (5 bases). Trimming stripped 8 bases from V and 1 base from J, with 14 bases between. This CDR3 is built from 15 residues. The germline V gene has CDR1 MNHEY and CDR2 SVGEGT. CDR3 DNA sequence: TGTGCCAGCCGCTTTGGGCAGGGGAACACCGGGGAGCTGTTTTTT. This sequence encodes CASRFGQGNTGELFF.

In its sample, this clonotype was seen a few times. The chain links TRBV12-3 or TRBV12-4 to TRBJ2-3; no firm D call. The CDR3 sequence is 15 residues long. V dropped 3 bases and J dropped 6 bases, with 16 bases sitting between them. Here the CDR3 DNA reads TGTGCCAGCAGTTTTAGAGGACGGGCCACGGATACGCAGTATTTT. It translates to CASSFRGRATDTQYF.

This chain connects TRBV9 to TRBJ2-2, with TRBD2 identical over 11 bases. Germline CDR1 SGDLS, CDR2 YYNGEE. J gave up 0 bases and V 6 bases, and 4 bases lay outside the gene matches. The CDR3 spans 16 residues. In DNA form, the CDR3 reads TGTGCCAGCAAGAAGACTAGCGGGACGAACACCGGGGAGCTGTTTTTT. Amino acids: CASKKTSGTNTGELFF.

V is TRBV20-1 and J is TRBJ1-5; D not resolved. This CDR3 region has 15 residues. The germline V gene has CDR1 DFQATT and CDR2 SNEGSKA (reference sequence). V dropped 0 bases and J dropped 6 bases, with 15 bases sitting between them. CDR3 nucleotide sequence: TGCAGTGCTAGAGATCGGTCATCATTAGGTCAGCCCCAGCATTTT. It codes for CSARDRSSLGQPQHF.

The chain combines TRBV28 with TRBJ1-2; D remains ambiguous. This CDR3 has 13 amino acids. Trimming pared 3 bases from V and 8 bases from J, leaving 13 bases between. Germline V gene data show CDR1 as MDHEN and CDR2 as SYDVKM. CDR3: CASSFLDFRGYTF. CDR3 bases: TGTGCCAGCAGTTTCTTGGATTTCAGAGGCTACACCTTC.

This clonotype was detected only a few times. The V gene is TRBV7-2, the J gene TRBJ2-7, with 7 bases that match TRBD2. Germline V gives CDR1 SGHTA, CDR2 FQGNSA. The CDR3 is 15 amino acids. Losses at the gene ends were 1 base for V and 3 bases for J; bases not matched to a gene: 6. CDR3 protein: CASSLEAGRFYEQYF. The CDR3 DNA is TGTGCCAGCAGCTTAGAAGCGGGACGCTTCTACGAGCAGTACTTC. The variable domain in full, with the rest retrieved from reference TRBV7-2 and TRBJ2-7, is GAGVSQSPSNKVTEKGKDVELRCDPISGHTALYWYRQSLGQGLEFLIYFQGNSAPDKSGLPSDRFSAERTGGSVSTLTIQRTQQEDSAVYLCASSLEAGRFYEQYFGPGTRLTVT.

Ten or more counts support this clonotype. The V call is TRBV11-1, the J call TRBJ2-3; D perhaps matches TRBD1 (5 bases). V was trimmed by 5 bases and J by 3 bases, leaving 18 bases between them. The germline V gene has CDR1 SGHAT and CDR2 FQDESV (reference sequence). This CDR3 has 16 residues. CDR3 sequence: CASSPRQPRRTDTQYF. In DNA, the CDR3 is TGTGCCAGCAGCCCCCGACAGCCTCGCAGAACAGATACGCAGTATTTT.

DNA for the CDR3: TGTGCCATCAATCGCAGAGATACGGGCGAGCAGTACTTC. It is translated as CAINRRDTGEQYF. The J gene is TRBJ2-7, the V gene TRBV10-3; D is unresolved. This CDR3 is built from 13 residues. Germline-derived CDR1 and CDR2 are ENHRY and SYGVKD. V lost 7 bases to trimming and J lost 6 bases, with 16 bases between them.

The chain recombines TRBV18 with TRBJ2-7; D ambiguous. Germline CDR1 KGHSH, CDR2 LQKENI. This CDR3 is built from 13 residues. Trimming stripped 2 bases from V and 1 base from J, with 6 bases between. For the CDR3, the DNA is TGTGCCAGCTCACCAGGGCTGTCCTACGAGCAGTACTTC. Protein: CASSPGLSYEQYF.

This clonotype has just a few counts. The V and J genes are TRBV19 and TRBJ2-1; 13 bases agree with TRBD2. V shed 1 base, J shed 4 bases, and the junction held 13 bases outside the gene matches. Germline CDR1 reads LNHDA; CDR2 reads SQIVND (reference sequence). The CDR3 totals 20 residues. The CDR3 DNA follows: TGTGCCAGTAGTATAGGAAGGCTTGGACTAGCGGGAGCTTCGTACAATGAGCAGTTCTTC. It yields the protein CASSIGRLGLAGASYNEQFF. Full variable domain (missing parts from reference TRBV19 and TRBJ2-1): DGGITQSPKYLFRKEGQNVTLSCEQNLNHDAMYWYRQDPGQGLRLIYYSQIVNDFQKGDIAEGYSVSREKKESFPLTVTSAQKNPTAFYLCASSIGRLGLAGASYNEQFFGPGTRLTVL.

This chain connects TRBV18 to TRBJ1-5, with D possibly TRBD1 on 6 matching bases. This CDR3 spans 13 amino acids. V lost 6 bases and J 4 bases, leaving 10 bases between the germline ends. Germline values: CDR1 KGHSH, CDR2 LQKENI. CDR3: CASSRTGNQPQHF. The CDR3 DNA sequence: TGTGCCAGCTCCCGCACAGGGAATCAGCCCCAGCATTTT.

The rearrangement joins TRBV28 to TRBJ2-3; TRBD1 matches 11 bases. Germline V gene lookup returns CDR1 MDHEN and CDR2 SYDVKM. CDR3 size: 15 residues. The V and J ends lost 6 bases and 3 bases, in that order; junction bases with no gene match: 5. The CDR3 reads CASRDRGRGTDTQYF. CDR3 bases: TGTGCCAGCAGGGACAGGGGGCGAGGGACAGATACGCAGTATTTT.

Regarding this clonotype: A much larger clonotype is one base distant, so this may be a read error. V gene TRBV27 combines with J gene TRBJ1-5; 8 positions agree with TRBD1. CDR1 and CDR2 (germline): MNHEY, SMNVEV (reference sequence). The CDR3 is 16 residues long. CDR3 sequence (DNA): TGTGCCATCAGTTTATCTTACAGGGGGGTGGGTCAGCCCCAGCATTTT. Protein product: CAISLSYRGVGQPQHF.

Comment on this clonotype: This may be a read error, as it is one base from a much larger clone. The chain combines TRBV27 with TRBJ2-3; D unclear. The V gene lost 6 bases and the J gene lost 0 bases, with 7 bases spanning the gap. CDR1 MNHEY and CDR2 SMNVEV come from the germline V gene (reference sequence). The CDR3 spans 13 residues. CDR3 DNA: TGTGCCAGCAGCGAGACTAGCACAGATACGCAGTATTTT. This gives the protein CASSETSTDTQYF.

The chain recombines TRBV30 with TRBJ2-7; D remains ambiguous. The CDR3 sequence is 12 residues long. V was pared by 2 bases and J by 3 bases, with 8 bases between. Germline CDR1 GTSNPN, CDR2 SVGIG (reference sequence). CDR3 in DNA: TGTGCCTGGAGTCCTGGGCTCTACGAGCAGTACTTC. It specifies CAWSPGLYEQYF.

This clonotype was counted between two and nine times. The rearrangement links TRBV6-5 to TRBJ2-7; D is unclear. The ends were cut back, 6 bases at V and 6 bases at J, with 12 bases in the middle. Germline CDR1 reads MNHEY; CDR2 reads SVGAGI. This CDR3 is 12 amino acids long. CDR3 bases: TGTGCCAGCAGAAAAACCCCGGGCGAGCAGTACTTC. This sequence encodes CASRKTPGEQYF.

The J gene is TRBJ1-1, the V gene TRBV7-2, with unresolved D. V was trimmed by 0 bases and J by 0 bases, leaving 8 bases between them. The CDR3 loop spans 15 amino acids. Germline lookup yields CDR1 SGHTA and CDR2 FQGNSA. CDR3 amino acids: CASSLAWSLNTEAFF. The CDR3 nucleotides are TGTGCCAGCAGCTTAGCGTGGAGTTTGAACACTGAAGCTTTCTTT.

This clonotype was counted ten times or more. This chain connects TRBV12-3 or TRBV12-4 to TRBJ2-2, with D tentatively TRBD2 (5 bases). The V and J ends lost 1 base and 9 bases respectively, with 6 bases between them. The CDR3 sequence is 12 residues long. CDR3 protein: CASSLGERELFF. CDR3 in DNA: TGTGCCAGCAGTTTAGGGGAGAGGGAGCTGTTTTTT.

This clonotype was counted many times. The chain has TRBV7-2 and TRBJ2-7; a weak D match, TRBD1 (6 bases). Germline V lookup: CDR1 SGHTA, CDR2 FQGNSA. V lost 1 base to trimming and J lost 0 bases, with 13 bases between them. The CDR3 extends over 16 amino acids. CDR3 sequence (DNA): TGTGCCAGCAGCTTAGGGGGACAATTGAGCTCCTACGAGCAGTACTTC. It translates to CASSLGGQLSSYEQYF.

This clonotype occurred many times. The chain uses TRBV4-3 and TRBJ2-7; D is perhaps TRBD1 or TRBD2 (6 bases each). V gave up 3 bases and J gave up 6 bases, with 12 bases separating them. CDR1 LGHNA and CDR2 YSLEER come from the germline V gene. CDR3 length: 13 amino acids. This CDR3 reads CASSHSRGREQYF. DNA of the CDR3: TGCGCCAGCAGCCATTCACGGGGGCGCGAGCAGTACTTC.

This chain links TRBV20-1 with TRBJ2-3; D may be TRBD2 (7 bases). This CDR3 comprises 15 residues. V lost 6 bases and J 0 bases, leaving 16 bases between the germline ends. Germline values: CDR1 DFQATT, CDR2 SNEGSKA (reference sequence). This CDR3 is CSASGAGASTDTQYF. The CDR3 DNA reads TGCAGTGCGTCGGGGGCGGGAGCTAGCACAGATACGCAGTATTTT.

The chain is built from TRBV28 and TRBJ2-5, with TRBD1 as a possible D gene (5 bases). This CDR3 is built from 16 residues. Germline lookup yields CDR1 MDHEN and CDR2 SYDVKM. The V end was cut by 3 bases, the J end by 4 bases, with 18 bases between. DNA for the CDR3: TGTGCCAGCAGTTTCCCTTGGACAACTGCTGCAGAGACCCAGTACTTC. It is translated as CASSFPWTTAAETQYF. Looking up the rest from reference TRBV28 and TRBJ2-5 gives the full variable domain: DVKVTQSSRYLVKRTGEKVFLECVQDMDHENMFWYRQDPGLGLRLIYFSYDVKMKEKGDIPEGYSVSREKKERFSLILESASTNQTSMYLCASSFPWTTAAETQYFGPGTRLLVL.

In its sample, this clonotype was seen many times. The chain employs TRBV7-2 and TRBJ2-7, with TRBD2 matching over 13 bases. This CDR3 is built from 15 residues. CDR1 and CDR2 from the germline V gene are SGHTA and FQGNSA. V was pared by 6 bases and J by 7 bases, with 9 bases of the junction left unmatched. CDR3 DNA sequence: TGTGCCAGCAGATTACTAGCGGGAGGGCCGATTGAGCAGTACTTC. Translated, it gives CASRLLAGGPIEQYF.

The chain combines TRBV12-3 or TRBV12-4 with TRBJ1-2; no firm D call. The V and J ends lost 0 bases and 7 bases respectively, with 12 bases between them. The CDR3 runs 14 residues. Here the CDR3 reads CASSLASWGIGYTF. CDR3 in DNA: TGTGCCAGCAGTTTAGCGTCGTGGGGAATTGGCTACACCTTC.

This chain joins TRBV3-1 and TRBJ2-2, with D perhaps TRBD1 or TRBD2 (5 bases each). Trimming left V 7 bases short and J 6 bases short, with 15 bases between. The CDR3 has 14 amino acids. Looked up from germline, CDR1 is LGHDT and CDR2 is YNNKEL (reference sequence). This CDR3 is CASMGTFAPGELFF. The CDR3 region has the DNA TGTGCCAGCATGGGGACCTTCGCACCCGGGGAGCTGTTTTTT.

The genes are TRBV9 and TRBJ2-1; 7 positions match TRBD2. After removal of 3 bases from V and 7 bases from J, the junction contained 10 bases not matched to a gene. Per germline, CDR1 SGDLS and CDR2 YYNGEE. The CDR3 is 15 residues long. This chain's CDR3 is CASSAGLSLGNEQFF. The CDR3 region has the DNA TGTGCCAGCAGCGCGGGACTATCCTTGGGGAATGAGCAGTTCTTC.